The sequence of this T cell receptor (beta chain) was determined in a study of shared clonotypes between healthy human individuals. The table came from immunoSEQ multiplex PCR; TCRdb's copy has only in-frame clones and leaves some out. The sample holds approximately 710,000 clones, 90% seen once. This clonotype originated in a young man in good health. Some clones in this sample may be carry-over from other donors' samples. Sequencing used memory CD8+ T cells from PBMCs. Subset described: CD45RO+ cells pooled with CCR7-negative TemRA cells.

The CDR3 region is CASSQATLWGEGHNEQYF. The CDR3 coding sequence is TGCGCCAGCAGCCAAGCGACCCTCTGGGGGGAGGGCCACAACGAGCAGTACTTC. The rearrangement uses TRBV4-3 and TRBJ2-7; 7 bases align to TRBD2. The CDR3 runs to 18 residues. Trimming removed 1 base from V and 5 bases from J; junction bases left unmatched: 17. Germline CDR1 is LGHNA and CDR2 is YSLEER.